The 11 T cell receptor beta chains presented below share a single source sample, sequenced in a study of CD8+CD57+ T cells in acquired aplastic anemia. Genomic DNA acted as the template from which TCR beta VDJ combination and CDR3 sequence profiling were carried out. TCRdb passed the reads through MiXCR, listing each CDR3 protein once. The sample has 200,000 to 250,000 distinct CDR3 sequences; about half are singletons. Selection for sequencing was limited to patients who had shown CD8+CD57+ cell expansion by flow cytometry. Specimen: sorted CD4+, CD8+, or CD8+CD57+ T cells (not recorded which) from PBMCs. These receptors all come from a human donor with aplastic anemia.

This clonotype has ten or more counts. J is TRBJ2-5 and V is TRBV7-3; 8 nucleotides align to TRBD2. The germline V gene has CDR1 SGHTA and CDR2 FQGTGA. V dropped 5 bases and J dropped 4; count of bases not matched to a gene: 21. The CDR3 is 19 residues long. The chain's CDR3 is CASSPWGGARGDLRETQYF. The DNA for the CDR3 is TGTGCCAGCAGCCCGTGGGGGGGTGCGCGGGGGGATTTGAGAGAGACCCAGTACTTC.

This clonotype was counted a few times. One end of the junction varies from germline; a read error may be responsible. In DNA form, the CDR3 reads TGTGCCAGCAGTTACTCGGACAGGTTGAACACTGAAGCTTCCTTT. Translated: CASSYSDRLNTEASF. The gene calls are TRBV6-5 and TRBJ1-1; TRBD1 aligns across 7 bases. The CDR3 extends over 15 amino acids. Germline-derived CDR1 and CDR2 are MNHEY and SVGAGI.

This clonotype was detected many times. The rearrangement links TRBV9 to TRBJ1-5, with no clear D. Germline V CDR1 and CDR2: SGDLS, YYNGEE. The CDR3 covers 13 residues. V shed 0 bases and J shed 6 bases, with 7 bases lying between them. This CDR3 reads CASSVESSQPQHF. CDR3 in DNA: TGTGCCAGCAGCGTAGAGTCCAGTCAGCCCCAGCATTTT.

This clonotype was seen a few times. The J gene is TRBJ1-6, the V gene TRBV27; 10 nucleotides align to TRBD1. From germline, CDR1 is MNHEY and CDR2 SMNVEV (reference sequence). The CDR3 consists of 18 residues. After removal of 10 bases from V and 4 bases from J, the junction contained 16 bases not matched to a gene. In DNA form, the CDR3 reads TGTGCCACATCCCGGGACAGGGGCCTTAGCCTTTATAATTCACCCCTCCACTTT. It encodes CATSRDRGLSLYNSPLHF.

The table lists this clonotype with many counts. V gene TRBV6-5 combines with J gene TRBJ1-4; 7 nucleotides agree with TRBD1. The trim removed 2 bases at V and 8 bases at J, leaving 5 bases unmatched. The length of the CDR3 is 14 residues. Germline values: CDR1 MNHEY, CDR2 SVGAGI. CDR3 nucleotides: TGTGCCAGCAGTTACAGGGGGCGCGGCGAAAAACTGTTTTTT. Encoded protein: CASSYRGRGEKLFF.

This chain joins TRBV9 and TRBJ1-1; possibly TRBD1 for D (6 bases). V was clipped by 0 bases and J by 1 base, with 10 bases between them. This CDR3 has 15 amino acids. The germline gives CDR1 SGDLS, CDR2 YYNGEE. CDR3 sequence (DNA): TGTGCCAGCAGCGTAGCTGAGGGGGGGAACACTGAAGCTTTCTTT. This codes for CASSVAEGGNTEAFF.

V usage is TRBV5-1 and J usage is TRBJ2-7, with 9 bases that match TRBD1. The CDR3 runs to 14 residues. Per the germline V gene, CDR1 is SGHRS and CDR2 is YFSETQ. V shed 7 bases and J 2 bases; nucleotides not matched to a gene: 7. The CDR3 spells CASVRDRETYEQYF. CDR3 coding DNA: TGCGCCAGCGTCCGGGACAGGGAAACCTACGAGCAGTACTTC. Looking up the rest from reference TRBV5-1 and TRBJ2-7 gives the full variable domain: KAGVTQTPRYLIKTRGQQVTLSCSPISGHRSVSWYQQTPGQGLQFLFEYFSETQRNKGNFPGRFSGRQFSNSRSEMNVSTLELGDSALYLCASVRDRETYEQYFGPGTRLTVT.

This clonotype was detected many times. The gene calls are TRBV4-1 and TRBJ2-1; 13 bases align to TRBD2. Trimming cost V 3 bases and J 7 bases; bases outside gene matches: 3. The V gene's germline CDR1 is MGHRA and CDR2 YSYEKL. There are 15 residues in the CDR3. DNA for the CDR3: TGCGCCAGCAGCCAGCTGGGACTAGCGGGGAATGAGCAGTTCTTC. Its protein product is CASSQLGLAGNEQFF.

In nucleotides, the CDR3 is TGCGCCAGCAGCCGCTCTGCAGGAACGGACGGCTACACCTTC. Translating gives CASSRSAGTDGYTF. The chain uses TRBV4-1 and TRBJ1-2; no definite D call. The CDR3 is 14 amino acids. Germline CDR1 is MGHRA and CDR2 is YSYEKL. V gave up 4 bases and J gave up 8 bases, with 17 bases separating them.

This clonotype has ten or more counts. This chain joins TRBV28 and TRBJ2-1; a weak D match, TRBD2 (5 bases). The CDR3 totals 15 residues. Germline V gene data show CDR1 as MDHEN and CDR2 as SYDVKM. V lost 4 bases, J lost 7 bases, and 17 bases lay in between. The CDR3 nucleotides read TGTGCCAGCAGTTCCGTGGGCCTCCGAGGGAATGAGCAGTTCTTC. It encodes CASSSVGLRGNEQFF.

The chain uses TRBV15 and TRBJ1-1, with D possibly TRBD1 on 5 matching bases. With 0 bases removed from V and 2 bases from J, the gap between germline ends came to 7 bases. The germline V gene has CDR1 LNHNV and CDR2 YYDKDF (reference sequence). This CDR3 has 14 residues. In nucleotides, the CDR3 is TGTGCCACCAGCAGAGATCAGGGAAACACTGAAGCTTTCTTT. Translating gives CATSRDQGNTEAFF.